A selection of T cell receptor beta chains follows, all from one sample in a study of cytomegalovirus exposure and HLA in healthy donors. Measured with immunoSEQ multiplex PCR; TCRdb has only the in-frame clones, and not every one. The table has about 160,000 clones, 70% to 85% seen once. Source material: PBMCs. These receptors were obtained from a woman in her 30s in good health and CMV-seronegative. Each CDR3 is given with its conserved first and last residue. A D gene is named only where the DNA matches it firmly. Clone size is stated in some rows and not others, as once, few, many or a class when expanded.

clone_size	v_call	j_call	d_call	cdr3_nt	cdr3_aa
NA	TRBV6-1	TRBJ2-1	NA	TGTGCCAGCAGTGTAAGGTTCCGGAGCTCCTACAATGAGCAGTTCTTC	CASSVRFRSSYNEQFF
once	TRBV29-1	TRBJ1-1	NA	TGCAGCGTTGAAGATCAAGGGGTAAGGGCTTTCTTT	CSVEDQGVRAFF
few	TRBV19	TRBJ1-1	NA	TGTGCCAGTAGTATTTTGGGAGGAAGTCCTGAAGCTTTCTTT	CASSILGGSPEAFF
NA	TRBV5-1	TRBJ1-1	TRBD1	TGCGCCAGCAGCCACCGGGACAGGGGGCAAGGGTACACTGAAGCTTTCTTT	CASSHRDRGQGYTEAFF
NA	TRBV5-5	TRBJ2-3	TRBD2	TGTGCCAGCAGCTTTGGTTCGGGAGGAGCAGATACGCAGTATTTT	CASSFGSGGADTQYF
NA	TRBV27	TRBJ1-1	TRBD1	TGTGCCAGCAGCCCCGGACAGGGGGTAGCTTTCTTT	CASSPGQGVAFF
NA	TRBV10-2	TRBJ1-5	NA	TGCGCCAGCAGTGTTGTCAGGGGAGGGCAGCCCCAGCATTTT	CASSVVRGGQPQHF
NA	TRBV4-2	TRBJ2-1	NA	TGTGCCAGCAGCCAAGCCCCTAGCGCGACCCCCTACAATGAGCAGTTCTTC	CASSQAPSATPYNEQFF
NA	TRBV6-6	TRBJ1-1	TRBD1	TGTGCCAGCACCCCCGCGACAGGGTTAATTGAAGCTTTCTTT	CASTPATGLIEAFF
NA	TRBV14	TRBJ2-5	TRBD2	TGTGCCAGCAGCCCTACTAGCGCCGGGGGAGAGACCCAGTACTTC	CASSPTSAGGETQYF
NA	TRBV4-2	TRBJ1-2	NA	TGTGCCAGCAGCCAAGATCGCGGAGTTAACTATGGCTACACCTTC	CASSQDRGVNYGYTF
NA	TRBV11-2	TRBJ2-2	NA	TGTGCCAGCAGCTTACAGGGAAATAAGGGCACCGGGGAGCTGTTTTTT	CASSLQGNKGTGELFF
NA	TRBV29-1	TRBJ1-4	TRBD1	TGCAGCGGAGGACAGGGTGGGCGCGAAAAACTGTTTTTT	CSGGQGGREKLFF
few	TRBV19	TRBJ2-7	TRBD2	TGTGCCAGTAGTATAGTCGGCGGGAGCTCGTGGGAGCAGTACTTC	CASSIVGGSSWEQYF
NA	TRBV7-9	TRBJ1-3	NA	TGTGCCAGCAGCTTAGGAGGGTCCTCTGGAAACACCATATATTTT	CASSLGGSSGNTIYF
NA	TRBV19	TRBJ2-3	TRBD2	TGTGCCAGTAGTATAATTCTAGCGGGAACAGATACGCAGTATTTT	CASSIILAGTDTQYF
NA	TRBV7-2	TRBJ1-1	NA	TGTGCCAGCATCGAGGGGGAGTACAACACTGAAGCTTTCTTT	CASIEGEYNTEAFF
NA	TRBV7-9	TRBJ1-1	NA	TGTGCCAGCAGCTTAGTGGGGCAGGACACTGAAGCTTTCTTT	CASSLVGQDTEAFF
NA	TRBV2	TRBJ2-2	NA	TGTGCCAGCAGTGAAGCCGCCGCGACCGGGGAGCTGTTTTTT	CASSEAAATGELFF
NA	TRBV19	TRBJ1-1	NA	TGTGCCAGTAGTATTGGCAGGGTGAACACTGAAGCTTTCTTT	CASSIGRVNTEAFF
NA	TRBV9	TRBJ2-1	NA	TGTGCCAGCAGCGTGGAGCCCCTCGATGAGCAGTTCTTC	CASSVEPLDEQFF